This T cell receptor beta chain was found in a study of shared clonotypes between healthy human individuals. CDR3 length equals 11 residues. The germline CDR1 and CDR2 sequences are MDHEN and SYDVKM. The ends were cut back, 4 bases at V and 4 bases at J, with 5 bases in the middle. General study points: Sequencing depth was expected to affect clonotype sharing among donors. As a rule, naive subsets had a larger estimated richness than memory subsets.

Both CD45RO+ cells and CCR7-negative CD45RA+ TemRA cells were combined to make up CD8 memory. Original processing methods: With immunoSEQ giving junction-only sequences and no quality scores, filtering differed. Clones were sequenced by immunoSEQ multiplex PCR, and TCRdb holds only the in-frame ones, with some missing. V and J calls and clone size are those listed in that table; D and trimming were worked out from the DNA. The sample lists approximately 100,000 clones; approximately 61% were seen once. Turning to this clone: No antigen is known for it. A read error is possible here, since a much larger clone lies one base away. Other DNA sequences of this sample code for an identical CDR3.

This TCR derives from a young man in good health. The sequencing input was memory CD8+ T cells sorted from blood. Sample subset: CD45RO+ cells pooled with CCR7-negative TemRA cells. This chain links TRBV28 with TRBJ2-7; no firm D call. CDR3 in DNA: TGTGCCAGCAGTTCCTTATACGAGCAGTACTTC. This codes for CASSSLYEQYF.